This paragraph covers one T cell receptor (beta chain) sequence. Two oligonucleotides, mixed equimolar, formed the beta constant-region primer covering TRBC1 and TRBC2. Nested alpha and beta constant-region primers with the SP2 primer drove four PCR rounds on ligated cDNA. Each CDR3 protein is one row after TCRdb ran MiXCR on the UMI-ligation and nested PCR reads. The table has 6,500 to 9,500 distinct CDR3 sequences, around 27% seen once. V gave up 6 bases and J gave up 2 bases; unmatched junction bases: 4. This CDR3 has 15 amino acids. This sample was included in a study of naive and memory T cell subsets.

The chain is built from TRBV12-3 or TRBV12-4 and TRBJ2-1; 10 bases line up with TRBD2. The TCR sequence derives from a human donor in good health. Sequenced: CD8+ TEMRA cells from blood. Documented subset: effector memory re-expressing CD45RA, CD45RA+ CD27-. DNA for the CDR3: TGTGCCAGCAGCCCAAGCGGGGGGGCCTACAATGAGCAGTTCTTC. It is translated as CASSPSGGAYNEQFF.